This entry concerns a single TCR beta chain. Antigen: not known. Random hexamers served to reverse transcribe roughly 0.5 to 1 ug RNA. With immunoSEQ multiplex PCR, TCR beta CDR3 was amplified across 54 Vbeta and 13 Jbeta. TCRdb re-analysed the immunoSEQ multiplex PCR reads in MiXCR, keeping a single row per CDR3 protein. The data hold some 300,000 distinct CDR3 sequences, with 75% to 85% observed a single time. These data come from a study of CD8 T cells in Susac syndrome. Study-level points and caveats: Only a relatively small number of individuals were included in the TCR sequencing and HLA analysis.

CD8+ and CD4+ blood T cells underwent TCR beta sequencing. FACS enriched CD8+ TEMRA cells, while bulk CD8+ and CD4+ were negatively isolated. This TCR derives from a human donor with multiple sclerosis. The sequenced material came from CD8+ T cells from PBMCs.

DNA for the CDR3: TGTGCCAGCAGTTTATGGGGGGCCACTGAAGCTTTCTTT. Protein: CASSLWGATEAFF. This chain uses TRBV27 with TRBJ1-1; D is perhaps TRBD1 (6 bases). V lost 1 base to trimming and J lost 4 bases, with 7 bases between them. In germline, CDR1 is MNHEY, CDR2 SMNVEV (reference sequence). This CDR3 is 13 amino acids long.